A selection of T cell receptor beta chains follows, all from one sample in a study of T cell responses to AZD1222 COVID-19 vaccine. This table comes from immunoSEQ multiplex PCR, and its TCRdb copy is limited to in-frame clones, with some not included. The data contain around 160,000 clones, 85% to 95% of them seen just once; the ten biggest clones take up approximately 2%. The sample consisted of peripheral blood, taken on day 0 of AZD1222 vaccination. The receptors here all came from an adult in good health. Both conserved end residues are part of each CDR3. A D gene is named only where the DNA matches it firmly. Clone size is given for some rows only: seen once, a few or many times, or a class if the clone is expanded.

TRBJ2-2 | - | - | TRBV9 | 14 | CASSRTGNTGELFF | TGTGCCAGCAGCAGAACAGGAAACACCGGGGAGCTGTTTTTT
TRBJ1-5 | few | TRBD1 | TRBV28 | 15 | CASRLPGGRGQPQHF | TGTGCCAGCAGACTCCCAGGGGGGCGCGGGCAGCCCCAGCATTTT
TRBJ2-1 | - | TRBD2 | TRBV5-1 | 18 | CASNGMGTSGKSYNEQFF | TGCGCCAGCAACGGGATGGGGACTAGCGGGAAGTCCTACAATGAGCAGTTCTTC
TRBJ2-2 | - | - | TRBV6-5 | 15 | CASRDSSANTGELFF | TGTGCCAGCCGAGACAGTTCTGCGAACACCGGGGAGCTGTTTTTT
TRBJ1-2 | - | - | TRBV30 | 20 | CAWSRASGTYRLRANYGYTF | TGTGCCTGGAGCCGGGCCAGCGGGACATACCGTCTGCGAGCTAACTATGGCTACACCTTC
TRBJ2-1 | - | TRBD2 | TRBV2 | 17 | CASSERVAGGRGLEQFF | TGTGCCAGCAGTGAAAGGGTAGCGGGGGGCAGGGGTTTGGAGCAGTTCTTC
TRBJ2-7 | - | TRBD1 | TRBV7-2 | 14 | CASSRDRGPYEQYF | TGTGCCAGCAGCCGGGACAGGGGCCCTTACGAGCAGTACTTC
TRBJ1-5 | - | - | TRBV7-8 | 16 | CASSRGPGTGNQPQHF | TGTGCCAGCAGCCGAGGGCCCGGGACCGGGAATCAGCCCCAGCATTTT
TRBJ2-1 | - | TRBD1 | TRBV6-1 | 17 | CASSELPGTGGFNEQFF | TGTGCCAGCAGTGAATTACCGGGGACAGGGGGCTTTAATGAGCAGTTCTTC
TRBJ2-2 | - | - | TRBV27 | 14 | CACRGSRGTGELFF | TGTGCCTGTAGGGGATCCAGGGGCACCGGGGAGCTGTTTTTT
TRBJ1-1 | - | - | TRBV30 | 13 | CAWSPGAGTEAFF | TGTGCCTGGAGTCCGGGGGCGGGAACTGAAGCTTTCTTT
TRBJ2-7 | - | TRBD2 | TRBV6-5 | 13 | CASSGTSVYEQYF | TGTGCCAGCTCCGGGACTAGCGTCTACGAGCAGTACTTC
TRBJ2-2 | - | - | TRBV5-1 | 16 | CASSLGLVGGTGELFF | TGCGCCAGCAGCTTGGGACTAGTCGGTGGCACCGGGGAGCTGTTTTTT